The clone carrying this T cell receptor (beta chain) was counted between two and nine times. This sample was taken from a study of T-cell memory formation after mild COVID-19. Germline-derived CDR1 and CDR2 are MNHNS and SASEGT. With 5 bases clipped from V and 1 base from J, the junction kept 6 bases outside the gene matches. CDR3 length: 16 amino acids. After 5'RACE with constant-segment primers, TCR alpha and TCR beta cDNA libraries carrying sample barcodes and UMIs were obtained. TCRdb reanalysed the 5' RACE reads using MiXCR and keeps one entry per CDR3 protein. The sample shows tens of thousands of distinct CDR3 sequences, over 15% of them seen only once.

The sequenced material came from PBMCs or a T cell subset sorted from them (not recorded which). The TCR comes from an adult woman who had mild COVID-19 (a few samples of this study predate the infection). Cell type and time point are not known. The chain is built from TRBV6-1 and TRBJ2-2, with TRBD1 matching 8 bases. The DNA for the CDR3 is TGTGCCAGCAGTCCCCCGGACAGGGAGAACACCGGGGAGCTGTTTTTT. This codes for CASSPPDRENTGELFF.